What follows is one T cell receptor beta chain and its context. Its target is not known. The CDR3 is made up of 15 amino acids. Germline CDR1 reads LNHDA; CDR2 reads SQIVND (reference sequence). Germline trimming cut 4 bases from V and 4 bases from J; bases unmatched to any gene: 7. The data originate from a study of immune cell composition in non-small cell lung cancer. Whole-study results and caveats: Lung adenocarcinomas had lower top 10 clone scores and clonality than squamous tumours. It was not proven that tumour-reactive clones equal dominant tumour-associated clones. Overall clonality, unlike maximal tumour-associated clone frequency, did not predict TIL reactivity.

The method was immunoSEQ multiplex PCR; TCRdb's version includes in-frame clones alone and lacks a portion of them. There are about 9,100 clones in the sample; approximately 64% occur only once, and 8.9% lies in the top ten. The sequence derives from a human donor with non-small cell lung cancer. The rearrangement uses TRBV19 and TRBJ2-7; TRBD1 matches at 10 bases. Sample: lung tumor tissue. CDR3 nucleotides: TGTGCCAGTAGTACCCGGGACAGGGGAACGTACGAGCAGTACTTC. Amino acid sequence: CASSTRDRGTYEQYF.